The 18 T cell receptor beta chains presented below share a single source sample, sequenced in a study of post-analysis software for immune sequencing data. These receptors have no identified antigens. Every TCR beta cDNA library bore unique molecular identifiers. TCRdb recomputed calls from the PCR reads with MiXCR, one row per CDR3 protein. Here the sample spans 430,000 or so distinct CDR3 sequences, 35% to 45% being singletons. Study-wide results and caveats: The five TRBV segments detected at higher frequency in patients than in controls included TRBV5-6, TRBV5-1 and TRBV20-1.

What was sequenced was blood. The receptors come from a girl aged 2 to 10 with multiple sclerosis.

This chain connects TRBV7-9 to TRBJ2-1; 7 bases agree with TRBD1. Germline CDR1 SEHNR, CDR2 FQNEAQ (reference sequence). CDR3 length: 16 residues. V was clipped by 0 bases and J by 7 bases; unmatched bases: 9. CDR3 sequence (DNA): TGTGCCAGCAGCTTAGCCCGGACAGGTATTAGGAATGAGCAGTTCTTC. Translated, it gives CASSLARTGIRNEQFF. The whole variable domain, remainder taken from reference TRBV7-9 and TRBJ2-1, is DTGVSQNPRHKITKRGQNVTFRCDPISEHNRLYWYRQTLGQGPEFLTYFQNEAQLEKSRLLSDRFSAERPKGSFSTLEIQRTEQGDSAMYLCASSLARTGIRNEQFFGPGTRLTVL.

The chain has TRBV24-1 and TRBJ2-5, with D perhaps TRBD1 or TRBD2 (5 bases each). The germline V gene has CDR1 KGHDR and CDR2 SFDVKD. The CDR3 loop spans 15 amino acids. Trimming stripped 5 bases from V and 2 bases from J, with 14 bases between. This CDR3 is CATSGSRGLQETQYF. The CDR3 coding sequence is TGTGCCACCAGTGGTTCCCGGGGCTTACAAGAGACCCAGTACTTC.

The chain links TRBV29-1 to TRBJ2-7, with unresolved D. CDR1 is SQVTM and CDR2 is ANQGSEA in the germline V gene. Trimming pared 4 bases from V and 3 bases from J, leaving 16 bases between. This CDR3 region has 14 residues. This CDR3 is CSVASLGGSYEQYF. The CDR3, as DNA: TGCAGCGTTGCATCGTTAGGCGGTAGCTACGAGCAGTACTTC.

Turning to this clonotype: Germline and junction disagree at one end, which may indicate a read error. As DNA, the CDR3 is TGCAGCGTTGTGACAGGGGCCTACGCGCAGTACTTC. This sequence encodes CSVVTGAYAQYF. The gene calls are TRBV29-1 and TRBJ2-7, with 8 positions matching TRBD1. The CDR3 is 12 residues long. Germline loops: CDR1 SQVTM, CDR2 ANQGSEA.

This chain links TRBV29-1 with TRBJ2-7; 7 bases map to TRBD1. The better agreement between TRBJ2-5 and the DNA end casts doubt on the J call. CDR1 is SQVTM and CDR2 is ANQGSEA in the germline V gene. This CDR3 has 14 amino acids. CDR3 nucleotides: TGCAGCGAGCCGACAGGGCATGGCGAAGAGACCCAGTACTTC. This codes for CSEPTGHGEETQYF.

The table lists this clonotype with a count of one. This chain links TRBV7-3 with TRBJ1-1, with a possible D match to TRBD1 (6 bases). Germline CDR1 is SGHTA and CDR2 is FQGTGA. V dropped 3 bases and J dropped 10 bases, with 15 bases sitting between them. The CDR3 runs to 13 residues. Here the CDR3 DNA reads TGTGCCAGCAGCTTCGGGGGCCGGGGTGGAGCTTTCTTT. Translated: CASSFGGRGGAFF.

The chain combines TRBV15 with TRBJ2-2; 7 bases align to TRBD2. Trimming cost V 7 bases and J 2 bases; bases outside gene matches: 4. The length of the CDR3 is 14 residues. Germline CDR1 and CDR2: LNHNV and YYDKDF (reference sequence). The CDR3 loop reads CATTTGLNTGELFF. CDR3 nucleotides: TGTGCCACCACGACGGGACTAAACACCGGGGAGCTGTTTTTT. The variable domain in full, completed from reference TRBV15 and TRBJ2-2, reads DAMVIQNPRYQVTQFGKPVTLSCSQTLNHNVMYWYQQKSSQAPKLLFHYYDKDFNNEADTPDNFQSRRPNTSFCFLDIRSPGLGDTAMYLCATTTGLNTGELFFGEGSRLTVL.

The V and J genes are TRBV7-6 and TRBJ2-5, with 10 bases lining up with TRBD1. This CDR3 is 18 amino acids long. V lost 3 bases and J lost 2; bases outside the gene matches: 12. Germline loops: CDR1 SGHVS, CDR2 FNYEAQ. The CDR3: CASSFRRPGQGIQETQYF. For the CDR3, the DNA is TGTGCCAGCAGCTTCCGGCGACCGGGACAGGGGATACAAGAGACCCAGTACTTC.

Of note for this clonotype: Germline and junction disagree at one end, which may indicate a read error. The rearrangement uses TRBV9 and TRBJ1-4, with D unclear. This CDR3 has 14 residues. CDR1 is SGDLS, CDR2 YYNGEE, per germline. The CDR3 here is CASSVLAGGEKPFF. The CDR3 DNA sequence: TGTGCCAGCAGCGTATTGGCCGGCGGTGAAAAACCGTTTTTT.

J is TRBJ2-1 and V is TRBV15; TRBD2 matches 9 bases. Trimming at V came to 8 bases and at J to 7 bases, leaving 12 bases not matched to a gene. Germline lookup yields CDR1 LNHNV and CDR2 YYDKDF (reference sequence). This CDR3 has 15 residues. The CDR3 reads CATQIFSGGRNEQFF. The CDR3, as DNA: TGTGCCACCCAGATTTTTAGCGGGGGCCGGAATGAGCAGTTCTTC.

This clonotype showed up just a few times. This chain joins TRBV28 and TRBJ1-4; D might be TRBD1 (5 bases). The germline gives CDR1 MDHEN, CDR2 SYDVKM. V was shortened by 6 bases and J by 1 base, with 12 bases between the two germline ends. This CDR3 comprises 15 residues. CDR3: CASSRADITNEKLFF. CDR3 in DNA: TGTGCCAGCAGCCGGGCGGACATAACTAATGAAAAACTGTTTTTT.

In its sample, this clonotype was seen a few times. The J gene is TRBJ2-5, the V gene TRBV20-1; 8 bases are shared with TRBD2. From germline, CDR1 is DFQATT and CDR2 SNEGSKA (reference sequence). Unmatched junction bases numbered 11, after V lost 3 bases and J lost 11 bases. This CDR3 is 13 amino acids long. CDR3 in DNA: TGCAGTGCTAGCATCGCGGGAGGAGGTGAGCAGTACTTC. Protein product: CSASIAGGGEQYF.

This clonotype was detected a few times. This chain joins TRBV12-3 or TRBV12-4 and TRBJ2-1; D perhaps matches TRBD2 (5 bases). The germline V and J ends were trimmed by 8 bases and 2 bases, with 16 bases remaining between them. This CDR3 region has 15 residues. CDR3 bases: TGTGCCAGCGACGTTGGTGTCGGGGCCTACAATGAGCAGTTCTTC. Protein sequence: CASDVGVGAYNEQFF.

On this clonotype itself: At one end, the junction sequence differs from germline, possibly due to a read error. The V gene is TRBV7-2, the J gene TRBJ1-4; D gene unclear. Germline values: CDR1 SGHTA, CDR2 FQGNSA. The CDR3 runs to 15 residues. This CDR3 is CASSRKRLYNEELFF. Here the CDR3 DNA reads TGTGCCAGCAGCCGAAAGCGACTGTATAATGAAGAACTGTTTTTT.

The CDR3 DNA sequence: TGTGCCAGCAGTTCCAGCGAGGGTTCCTACGAGCAGTACTTC. This gives the protein CASSSSEGSYEQYF. The gene calls are TRBV12-3 or TRBV12-4 and TRBJ2-7, with D possibly matching TRBD2 (5 bases). There are 14 residues in the CDR3. Trimming took 4 bases from V and 1 from J, leaving 11 bases between them.

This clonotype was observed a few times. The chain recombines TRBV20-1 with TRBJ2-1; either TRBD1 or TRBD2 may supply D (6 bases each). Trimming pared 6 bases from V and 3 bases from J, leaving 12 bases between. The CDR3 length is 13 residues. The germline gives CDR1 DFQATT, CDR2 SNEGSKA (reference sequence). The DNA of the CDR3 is TGCAGTGCAATAAGGGGGGACTACAATGAGCAGTTCTTC. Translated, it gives CSAIRGDYNEQFF.

The CDR3 protein is CASSYRDWGNQPQHF. The CDR3 bases are TGTGCCAGCAGTTACCGGGACTGGGGCAATCAGCCCCAGCATTTT. The chain employs TRBV12-3 or TRBV12-4 and TRBJ1-5; a weak D match, TRBD1 (5 bases). This CDR3 region has 15 residues. The germline V and J ends were trimmed by 4 bases and 2 bases, with 12 bases remaining between them.

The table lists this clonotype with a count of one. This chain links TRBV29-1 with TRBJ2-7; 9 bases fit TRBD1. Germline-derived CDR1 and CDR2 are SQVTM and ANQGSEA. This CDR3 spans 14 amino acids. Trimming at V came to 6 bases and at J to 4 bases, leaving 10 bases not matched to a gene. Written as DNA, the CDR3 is TGCAGCGTCAAACCGGGACAGGGAGATTACGAGCAGTACTTC. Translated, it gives CSVKPGQGDYEQYF.